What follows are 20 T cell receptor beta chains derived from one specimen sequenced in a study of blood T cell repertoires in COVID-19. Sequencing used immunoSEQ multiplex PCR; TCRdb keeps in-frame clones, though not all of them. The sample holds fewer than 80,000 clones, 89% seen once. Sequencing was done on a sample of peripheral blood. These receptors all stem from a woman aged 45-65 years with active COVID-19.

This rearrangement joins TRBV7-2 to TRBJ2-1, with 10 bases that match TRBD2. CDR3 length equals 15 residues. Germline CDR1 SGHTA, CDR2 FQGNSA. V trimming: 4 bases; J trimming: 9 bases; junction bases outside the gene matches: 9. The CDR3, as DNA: TGTGCCAGCAGCTGGTTGGCTAGCGGGAGTAGTGAGCAGTTCTTC. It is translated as CASSWLASGSSEQFF.

CDR3 loop: CASSLEGPPNTEAFF. The CDR3 DNA is TGCGCCAGCAGCTTGGAGGGGCCCCCGAACACTGAAGCTTTCTTT. The chain joins TRBV5-1 to TRBJ1-1, with D perhaps matching TRBD1 (5 bases). Per the germline V gene, CDR1 is SGHRS and CDR2 is YFSETQ. Trimming shortened V by 0 bases and J by 1 base, and 10 bases separated the two germline ends. The CDR3 spans 15 residues.

CDR3 DNA sequence: TGTGCCTGGAGTGTATCTCTTGTTCCCACAGATACGCAGTATTTT. Protein sequence: CAWSVSLVPTDTQYF. The V call is TRBV30, the J call TRBJ2-3; D uncertain. In germline, CDR1 is GTSNPN, CDR2 SVGIG (reference sequence). V lost 0 bases and J lost 2, with 12 bases in between. The CDR3 sequence is 15 residues long.

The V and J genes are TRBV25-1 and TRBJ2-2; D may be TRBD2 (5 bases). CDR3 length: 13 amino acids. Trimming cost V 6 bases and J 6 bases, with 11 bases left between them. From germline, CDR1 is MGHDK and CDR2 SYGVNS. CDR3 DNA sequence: TGTGCCAGCAGGGAGGCCGGGGCCGGGGAGCTGTTTTTT. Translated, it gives CASREAGAGELFF.

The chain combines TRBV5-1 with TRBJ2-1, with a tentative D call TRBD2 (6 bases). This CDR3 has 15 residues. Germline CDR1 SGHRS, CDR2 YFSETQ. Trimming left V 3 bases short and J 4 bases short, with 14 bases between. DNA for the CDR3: TGCGCCAGCAGCTGGGGGGACCGGGTATACAATGAGCAGTTCTTC. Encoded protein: CASSWGDRVYNEQFF.

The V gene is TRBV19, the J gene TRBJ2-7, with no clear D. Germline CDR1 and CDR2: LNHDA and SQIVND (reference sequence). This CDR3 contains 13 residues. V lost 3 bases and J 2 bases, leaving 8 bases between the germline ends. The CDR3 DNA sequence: TGTGCCAGTAGTATGGGCAGAACCTACGAGCAGTACTTC. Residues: CASSMGRTYEQYF.

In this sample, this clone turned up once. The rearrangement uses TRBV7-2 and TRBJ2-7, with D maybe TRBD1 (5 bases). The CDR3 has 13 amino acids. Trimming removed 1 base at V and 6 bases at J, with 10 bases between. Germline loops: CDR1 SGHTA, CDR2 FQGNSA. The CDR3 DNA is TGTGCCAGCAGCTTAGAGGTGGGGCGCGAGCAGTACTTC. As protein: CASSLEVGREQYF.

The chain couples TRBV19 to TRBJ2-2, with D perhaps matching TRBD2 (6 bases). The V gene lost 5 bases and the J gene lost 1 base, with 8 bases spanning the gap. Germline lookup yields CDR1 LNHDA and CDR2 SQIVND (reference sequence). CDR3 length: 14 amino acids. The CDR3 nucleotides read TGTGCCAGTAGTGAAGCGGGGAACACCGGGGAGCTGTTTTTT. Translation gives CASSEAGNTGELFF.

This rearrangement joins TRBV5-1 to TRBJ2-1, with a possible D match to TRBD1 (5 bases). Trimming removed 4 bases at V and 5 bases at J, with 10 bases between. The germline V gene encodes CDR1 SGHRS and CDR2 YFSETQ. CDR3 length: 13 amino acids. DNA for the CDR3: TGCGCCAGCAGCGCCGTAGGGGACAATGAGCAGTTCTTC. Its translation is CASSAVGDNEQFF.

CDR3 loop: CASSPEAGGVGFIEQYF. The CDR3 nucleotides read TGTGCCAGCAGCCCGGAAGCGGGAGGGGTCGGTTTTATCGAGCAGTACTTC. This chain links TRBV3-1 (or the pseudogene TRBV3-2) with TRBJ2-7; 10 bases map to TRBD2. Per germline, CDR1 LGHDT and CDR2 YNNKEL (reference sequence). The CDR3 is made up of 17 amino acids. Trimming at V came to 4 bases and at J to 6 bases, leaving 15 bases not matched to a gene.

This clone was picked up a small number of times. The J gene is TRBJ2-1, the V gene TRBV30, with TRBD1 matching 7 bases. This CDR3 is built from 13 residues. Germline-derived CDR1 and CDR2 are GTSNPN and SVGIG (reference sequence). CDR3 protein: CAADRVAYNEQFF. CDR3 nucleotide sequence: TGTGCTGCAGACAGGGTGGCCTACAATGAGCAGTTCTTC.

The CDR3 DNA is TGCGCCAGCAGCCAAGTTCAGGGAGGGACCCAGTACTTC. Translated, it gives CASSQVQGGTQYF. V and J are TRBV4-1 and TRBJ2-5, with a tentative D call TRBD2 (6 bases). V lost 1 base to trimming and J lost 7 bases, with 10 bases between them. The germline CDR1 and CDR2 sequences are MGHRA and YSYEKL. The CDR3 runs 13 residues.

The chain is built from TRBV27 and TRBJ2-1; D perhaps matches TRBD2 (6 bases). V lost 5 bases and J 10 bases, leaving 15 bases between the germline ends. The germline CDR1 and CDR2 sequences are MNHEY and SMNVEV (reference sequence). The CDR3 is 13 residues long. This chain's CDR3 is CASSPWRDGEQFF. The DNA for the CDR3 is TGTGCCAGCAGTCCTTGGCGGGACGGGGAGCAGTTCTTC.

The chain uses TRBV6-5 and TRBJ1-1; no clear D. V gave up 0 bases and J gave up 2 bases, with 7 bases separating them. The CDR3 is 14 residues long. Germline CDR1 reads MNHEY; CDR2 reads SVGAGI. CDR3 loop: CASSYSPINTEAFF. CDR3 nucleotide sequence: TGTGCCAGCAGTTACTCCCCAATCAACACTGAAGCTTTCTTT.

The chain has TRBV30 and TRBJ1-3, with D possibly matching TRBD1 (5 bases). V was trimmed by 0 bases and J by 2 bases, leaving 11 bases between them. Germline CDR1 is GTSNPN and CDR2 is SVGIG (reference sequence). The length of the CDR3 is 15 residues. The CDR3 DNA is TGTGCCTGGAGTGTACCCCCAGGGACTGGAAACACCATATATTTT. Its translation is CAWSVPPGTGNTIYF.

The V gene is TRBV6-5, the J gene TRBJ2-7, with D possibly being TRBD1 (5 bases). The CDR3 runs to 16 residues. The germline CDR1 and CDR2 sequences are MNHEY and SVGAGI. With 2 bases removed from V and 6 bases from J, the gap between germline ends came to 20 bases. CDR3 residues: CASSYNRQPYRTEQYF. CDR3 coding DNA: TGTGCCAGCAGTTACAACCGACAGCCATACAGGACCGAGCAGTACTTC.

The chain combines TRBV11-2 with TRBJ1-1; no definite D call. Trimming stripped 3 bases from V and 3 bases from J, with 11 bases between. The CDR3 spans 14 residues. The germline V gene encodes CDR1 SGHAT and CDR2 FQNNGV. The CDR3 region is CASSLGVGDTEAFF. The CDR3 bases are TGTGCCAGCAGCTTGGGTGTCGGGGACACTGAAGCTTTCTTT. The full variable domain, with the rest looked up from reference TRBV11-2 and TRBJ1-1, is EAGVAQSPRYKIIEKRQSVAFWCNPISGHATLYWYQQILGQGPKLLIQFQNNGVVDDSQLPKDRFSAERLKGVDSTLKIQPAKLEDSAVYLCASSLGVGDTEAFFGQGTRLTVV.

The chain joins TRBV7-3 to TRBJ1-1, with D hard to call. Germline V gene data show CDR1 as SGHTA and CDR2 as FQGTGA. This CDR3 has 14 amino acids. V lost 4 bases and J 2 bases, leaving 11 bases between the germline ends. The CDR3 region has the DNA TGTGCCAGCAGCTCCAAAAGAGGAAACACTGAAGCTTTCTTT. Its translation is CASSSKRGNTEAFF.

The CDR3 bases are TGTGCCAGCAGCCCCTCGCCCGTCCTAGCGGGAGCGCACACAGATACGCAGTATTTT. Residues: CASSPSPVLAGAHTDTQYF. The V gene is TRBV7-2, the J gene TRBJ2-3; 10 nucleotides match TRBD2. The V gene's germline CDR1 is SGHTA and CDR2 FQGNSA. V dropped 5 bases and J dropped 2; count of bases not matched to a gene: 16. The CDR3 has 19 residues.

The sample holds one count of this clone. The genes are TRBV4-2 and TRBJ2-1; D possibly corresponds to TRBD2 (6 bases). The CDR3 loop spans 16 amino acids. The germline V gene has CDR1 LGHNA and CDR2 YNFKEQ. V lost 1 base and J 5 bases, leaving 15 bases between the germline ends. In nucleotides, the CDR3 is TGTGCCAGCAGCCAAGGGCGGGGCTATCCAGACAATGAGCAGTTCTTC. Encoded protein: CASSQGRGYPDNEQFF.